This T cell receptor beta chain is drawn from a study of naive and memory T cell subsets. Study findings and constraints: There was no ground truth to check naive and memory subset results. Especially in CD8 cells, naive repertoires contained a few larger clonotypes, possibly CD45RA-re-expressing memory cells.

Both TRBC1 and TRBC2 were covered by a beta constant-region primer of two equimolar oligonucleotides. Ligation attached a single-stranded oligonucleotide with a 12-nucleotide UMI and the SP2 primer to the cDNA 3' end. TCRdb reanalysed the UMI-ligation and nested PCR reads using MiXCR and keeps one entry per CDR3 protein. The sample has around 160,000 distinct CDR3 sequences, about 15% seen once. CD8 T cells were positively selected from what remained after CD4 positive selection. The CDR3 length is 16 residues. Unmatched junction bases numbered 6, after V lost 4 bases and J lost 5 bases. Germline assignment: CDR1 KGHDR and CDR2 SFDVKD. Notes on this clonotype: Its antigen is undetermined.

This clonotype was sampled from a human donor in good health. The source material was naive CD4+ T cells from blood. V usage is TRBV24-1 and J usage is TRBJ2-7; TRBD2 matches 14 bases. Here the CDR3 DNA reads TGTGCCACCAGTGACCCCGGACTAGCGGGAGGCGACGAGCAGTACTTC. This gives the protein CATSDPGLAGGDEQYF.